This TCR beta chain was captured in a study of blood T cells in healthy people across ages. General observations from the study: Expanded clonotype shifts may have been confounded, as the donors had an unknown CMV status. Percentage of naive T cells showed a strong correlation with TCR beta diversity. When set beside aged donors, long-lived donors presented more naive CD4+ cells and higher diversity.

For this clonotype: Its matching antigen is unknown.

Next came a second PCR, run for about 6 to 12 cycles, which used a sample-barcoded 5' primer along with a J-beta primer mix. A tag from a template-switch adaptor with 12 random nucleotides marked each cDNA molecule. TCRdb re-analysed the 5' RACE reads in MiXCR, keeping a single row per CDR3 protein. The sample has 730,000 or so distinct CDR3 sequences, around 40% seen once. J lost 3 bases, V lost 4 bases, and 8 bases had no gene match. Germline V gene lookup returns CDR1 SGHRS and CDR2 YFSETQ. The CDR3 loop spans 15 amino acids. The source material was blood. The chain employs TRBV5-1 and TRBJ1-2; 8 bases are a match to TRBD1. The clonotype was recovered from a woman aged 60-75 years in good health. The CDR3 DNA reads as TGCGCCAGCAGCGCCACAGGGGGAGTTGACTATGGCTACACCTTC. Its translation: CASSATGGVDYGYTF.